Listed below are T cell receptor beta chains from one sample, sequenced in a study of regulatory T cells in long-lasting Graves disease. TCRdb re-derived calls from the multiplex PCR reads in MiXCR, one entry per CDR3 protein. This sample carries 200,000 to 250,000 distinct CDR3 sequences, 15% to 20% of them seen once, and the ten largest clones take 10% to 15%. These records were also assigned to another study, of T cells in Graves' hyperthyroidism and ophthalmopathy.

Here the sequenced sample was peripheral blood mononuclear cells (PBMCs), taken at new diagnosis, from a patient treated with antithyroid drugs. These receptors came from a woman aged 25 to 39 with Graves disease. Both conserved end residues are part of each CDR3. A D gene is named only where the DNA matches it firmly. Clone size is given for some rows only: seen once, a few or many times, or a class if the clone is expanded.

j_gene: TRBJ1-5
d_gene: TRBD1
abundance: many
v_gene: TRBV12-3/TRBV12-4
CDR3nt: TGTGCCAGCAGCCCAGGGGGGAATCAGCCCCAGCATTTT
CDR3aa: CASSPGGNQPQHF

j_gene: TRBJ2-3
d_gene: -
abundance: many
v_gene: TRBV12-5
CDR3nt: TGTGCTAGTGGTTTGGGACAGACGAGCACAGATACGCAGTATTTT
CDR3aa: CASGLGQTSTDTQYF

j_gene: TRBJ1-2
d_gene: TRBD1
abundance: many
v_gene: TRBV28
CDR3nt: TGTGCCAGCAGTCCAGGGGGACAGGGCACCTATGGCTACACCTTC
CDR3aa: CASSPGGQGTYGYTF

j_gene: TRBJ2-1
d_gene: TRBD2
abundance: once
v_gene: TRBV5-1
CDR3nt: TGCGCCAGCAGCTTGGCCCCAGCGGGAGCAGGCAATGAGCAGTTCTTC
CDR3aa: CASSLAPAGAGNEQFF

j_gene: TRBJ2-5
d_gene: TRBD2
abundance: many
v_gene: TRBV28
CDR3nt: TGTGCCAGCAGTTTAACGGGACTAGCGGGAGAGACCCAGTACTTC
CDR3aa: CASSLTGLAGETQYF

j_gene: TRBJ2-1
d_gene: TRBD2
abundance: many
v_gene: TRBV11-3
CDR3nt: TGTGCCAGCAGCCTCGAGGGACTAGCGGGGCTTCACAATGAGCAGTTCTTC
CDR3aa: CASSLEGLAGLHNEQFF

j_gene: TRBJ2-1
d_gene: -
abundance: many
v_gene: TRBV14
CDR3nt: TGTGCCAGCAGCCCTAACGCCGGGACTCCCGGAAGTGAGCAGTTCTTC
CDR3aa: CASSPNAGTPGSEQFF

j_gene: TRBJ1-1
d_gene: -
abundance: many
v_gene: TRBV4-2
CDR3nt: TGTGCCAGCAGCCAAACAGATGAAGCTTTCTTT
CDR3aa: CASSQTDEAFF

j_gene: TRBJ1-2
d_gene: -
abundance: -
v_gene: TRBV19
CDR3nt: TGTGCCAGTAGTATGGAATCGTTGCCTAACTATGGCTACACCTTC
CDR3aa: CASSMESLPNYGYTF

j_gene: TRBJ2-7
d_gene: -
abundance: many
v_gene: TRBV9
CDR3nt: TGTGCCAGCAGCGTAGTGGTCTCCTACGAGCAGTACTTC
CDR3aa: CASSVVVSYEQYF

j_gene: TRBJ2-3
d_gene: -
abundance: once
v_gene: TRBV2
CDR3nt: TGTGCCAGCAGACCCGGGACGGCCACAGATACGCAGTATTTT
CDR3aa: CASRPGTATDTQYF

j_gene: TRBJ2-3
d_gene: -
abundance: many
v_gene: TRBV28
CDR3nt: TGTGCCAGCACCCTTGACAGTCCTAGCACAGATACGCAGTATTTT
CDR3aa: CASTLDSPSTDTQYF

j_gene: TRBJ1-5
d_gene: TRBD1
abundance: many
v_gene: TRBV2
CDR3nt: TGTGCCAGCAGCCCACAGGGGTTGGAGAATCAGCCCCAGCATTTT
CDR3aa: CASSPQGLENQPQHF